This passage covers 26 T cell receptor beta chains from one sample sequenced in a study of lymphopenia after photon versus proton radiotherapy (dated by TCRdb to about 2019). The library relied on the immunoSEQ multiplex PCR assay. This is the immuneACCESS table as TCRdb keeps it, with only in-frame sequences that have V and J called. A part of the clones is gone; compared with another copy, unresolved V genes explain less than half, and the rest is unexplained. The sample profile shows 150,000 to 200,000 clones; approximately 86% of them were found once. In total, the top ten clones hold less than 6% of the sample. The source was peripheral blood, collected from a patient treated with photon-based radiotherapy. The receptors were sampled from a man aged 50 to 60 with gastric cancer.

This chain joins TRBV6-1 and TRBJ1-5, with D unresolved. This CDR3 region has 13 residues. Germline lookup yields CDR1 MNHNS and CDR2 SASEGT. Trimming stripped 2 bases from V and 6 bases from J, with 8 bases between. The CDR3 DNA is TGTGCCAGCAGTGAATTGTTTGGTCAGCCCCAGCATTTT. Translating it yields CASSELFGQPQHF.

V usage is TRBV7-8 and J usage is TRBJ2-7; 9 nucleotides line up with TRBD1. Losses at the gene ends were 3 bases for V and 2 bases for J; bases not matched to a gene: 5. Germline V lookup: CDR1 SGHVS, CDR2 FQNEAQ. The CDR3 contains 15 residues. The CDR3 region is CASSFSDRGTYEQYF. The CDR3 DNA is TGTGCCAGCAGCTTCTCGGACAGGGGAACCTACGAGCAGTACTTC.

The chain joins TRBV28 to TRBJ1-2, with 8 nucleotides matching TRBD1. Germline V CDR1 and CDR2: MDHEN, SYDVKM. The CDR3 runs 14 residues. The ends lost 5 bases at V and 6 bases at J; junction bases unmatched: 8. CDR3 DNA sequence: TGTGCCAGCAGTGTTCCAGGGGGCAGGAATGGCTACACCTTC. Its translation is CASSVPGGRNGYTF.

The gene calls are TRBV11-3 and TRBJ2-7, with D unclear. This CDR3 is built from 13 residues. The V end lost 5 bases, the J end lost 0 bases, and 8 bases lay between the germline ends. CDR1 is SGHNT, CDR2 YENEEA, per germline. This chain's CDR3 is CASSQDSSYEQYF. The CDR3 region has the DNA TGTGCCAGCAGCCAGGATAGCTCCTACGAGCAGTACTTC.

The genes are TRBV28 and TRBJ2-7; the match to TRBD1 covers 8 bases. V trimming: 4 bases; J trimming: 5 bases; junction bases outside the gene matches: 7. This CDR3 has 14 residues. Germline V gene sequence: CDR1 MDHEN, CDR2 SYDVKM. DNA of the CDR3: TGTGCCAGCAGTTCCCGGACAGGGATGGACGAGCAGTACTTC. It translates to CASSSRTGMDEQYF.

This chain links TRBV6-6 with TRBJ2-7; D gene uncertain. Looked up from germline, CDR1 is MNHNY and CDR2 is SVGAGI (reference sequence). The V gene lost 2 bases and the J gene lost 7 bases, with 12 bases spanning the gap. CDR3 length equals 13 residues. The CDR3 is CASSYPPLEEQYF. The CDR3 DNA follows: TGTGCCAGCAGTTACCCCCCCCTAGAGGAGCAGTACTTC.

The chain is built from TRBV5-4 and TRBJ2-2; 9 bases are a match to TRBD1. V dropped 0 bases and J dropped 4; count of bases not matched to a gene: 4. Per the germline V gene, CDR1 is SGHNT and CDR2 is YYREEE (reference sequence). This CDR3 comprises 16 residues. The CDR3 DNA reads TGTGCCAGCAGCTTGGCGGGACAGGGCCGCACCGGGGAGCTGTTTTTT. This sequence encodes CASSLAGQGRTGELFF.

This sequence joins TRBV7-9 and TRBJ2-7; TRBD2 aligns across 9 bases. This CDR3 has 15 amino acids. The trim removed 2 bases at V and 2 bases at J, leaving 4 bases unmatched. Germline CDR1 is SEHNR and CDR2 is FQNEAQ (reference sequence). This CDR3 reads CASSLLSGSPYEQYF. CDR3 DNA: TGTGCCAGCAGCTTACTTAGCGGGAGCCCCTACGAGCAGTACTTC.

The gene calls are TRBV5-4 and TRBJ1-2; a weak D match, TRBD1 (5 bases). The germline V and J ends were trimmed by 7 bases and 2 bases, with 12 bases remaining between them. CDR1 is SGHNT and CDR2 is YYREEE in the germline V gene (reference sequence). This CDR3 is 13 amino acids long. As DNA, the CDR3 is TGTGCCAGCTTACATCGGGACAACTATGGCTACACCTTC. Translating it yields CASLHRDNYGYTF.

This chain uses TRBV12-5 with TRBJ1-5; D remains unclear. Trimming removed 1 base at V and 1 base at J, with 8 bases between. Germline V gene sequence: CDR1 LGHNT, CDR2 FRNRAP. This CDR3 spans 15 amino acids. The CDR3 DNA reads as TGTGCTAGTGGTTTGGGGACGGCAAGCAATCAGCCCCAGCATTTT. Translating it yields CASGLGTASNQPQHF.

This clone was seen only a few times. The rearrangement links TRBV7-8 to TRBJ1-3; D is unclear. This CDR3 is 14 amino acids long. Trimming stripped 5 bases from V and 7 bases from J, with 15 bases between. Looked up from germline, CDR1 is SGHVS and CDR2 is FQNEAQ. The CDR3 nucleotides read TGTGCCAGCAGCATCCGTGAGGGTAGCAACACCATATATTTT. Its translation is CASSIREGSNTIYF.

CDR3: CASSRDSSSGNTIYF. Here the CDR3 DNA reads TGTGCCAGCAGCCGGGACTCTTCCTCTGGAAACACCATATATTTT. The chain joins TRBV7-2 to TRBJ1-3, with a tentative D call TRBD1 (5 bases). The CDR3 is 15 residues long. Trimming took 5 bases from V and 0 from J, leaving 11 bases between them. Germline V lookup: CDR1 SGHTA, CDR2 FQGNSA.

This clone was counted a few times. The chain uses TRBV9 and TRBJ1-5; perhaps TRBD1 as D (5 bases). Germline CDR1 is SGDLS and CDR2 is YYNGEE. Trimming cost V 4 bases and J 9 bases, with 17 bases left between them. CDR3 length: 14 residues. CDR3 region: CASSYRDRGWPQHF. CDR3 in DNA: TGTGCCAGCAGCTACCGGGACCGCGGTTGGCCCCAGCATTTT.

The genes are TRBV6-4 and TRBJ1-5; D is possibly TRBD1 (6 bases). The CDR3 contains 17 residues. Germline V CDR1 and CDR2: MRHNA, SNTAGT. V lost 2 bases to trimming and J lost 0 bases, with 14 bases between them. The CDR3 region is CASSDRGQTDSNQPQHF. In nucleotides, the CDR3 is TGTGCCAGCAGTGACCGAGGACAGACAGATAGCAATCAGCCCCAGCATTTT.

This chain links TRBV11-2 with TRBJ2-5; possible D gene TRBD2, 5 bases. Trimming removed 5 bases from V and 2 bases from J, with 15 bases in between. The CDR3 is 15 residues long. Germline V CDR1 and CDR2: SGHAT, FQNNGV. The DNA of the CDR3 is TGTGCCAGCAGCCTCGGACTTCGCTTACAAGAGACCCAGTACTTC. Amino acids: CASSLGLRLQETQYF.

The CDR3 loop is CASSEAQGGQETQYF. In DNA form, the CDR3 reads TGTGCCAGCAGTGAAGCTCAGGGAGGTCAAGAGACCCAGTACTTC. The rearrangement joins TRBV6-1 to TRBJ2-5, with D possibly TRBD2 on 6 matching bases. The germline V gene has CDR1 MNHNS and CDR2 SASEGT. The CDR3 is 15 residues long. V gave up 0 bases and J gave up 2 bases, with 10 bases separating them.

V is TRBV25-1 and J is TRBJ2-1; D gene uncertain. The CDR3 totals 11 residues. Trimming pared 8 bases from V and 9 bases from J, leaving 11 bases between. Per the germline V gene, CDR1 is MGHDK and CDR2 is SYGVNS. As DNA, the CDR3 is TGTGCCAGCCCCCCAGCGCGTGAGCAGTTCTTC. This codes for CASPPAREQFF. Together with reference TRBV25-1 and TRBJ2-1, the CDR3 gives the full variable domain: EADIYQTPRYLVIGTGKKITLECSQTMGHDKMYWYQQDPGMELHLIHYSYGVNSTEKGDLSSESTVSRIRTEHFPLTLESARPSHTSQYLCASPPAREQFFGPGTRLTVL.

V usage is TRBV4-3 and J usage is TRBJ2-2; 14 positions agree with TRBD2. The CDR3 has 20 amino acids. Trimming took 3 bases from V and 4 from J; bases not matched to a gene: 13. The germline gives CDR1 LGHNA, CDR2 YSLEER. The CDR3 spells CASSHAQPGLAGASTGELFF. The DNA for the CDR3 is TGCGCCAGCAGCCACGCTCAACCGGGACTAGCGGGAGCAAGCACCGGGGAGCTGTTTTTT.

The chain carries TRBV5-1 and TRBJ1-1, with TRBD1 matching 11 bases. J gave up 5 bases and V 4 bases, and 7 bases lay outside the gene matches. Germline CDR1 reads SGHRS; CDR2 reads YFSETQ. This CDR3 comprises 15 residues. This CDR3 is CASSTGTGGLTEAFF. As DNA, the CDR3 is TGCGCCAGCAGCACCGGGACAGGGGGTTTGACTGAAGCTTTCTTT.

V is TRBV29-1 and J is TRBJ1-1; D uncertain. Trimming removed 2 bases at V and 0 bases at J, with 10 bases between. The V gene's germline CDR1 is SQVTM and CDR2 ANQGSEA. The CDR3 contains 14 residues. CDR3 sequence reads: CSVESSQLNTEAFF. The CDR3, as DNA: TGCAGCGTTGAATCTAGCCAGCTGAACACTGAAGCTTTCTTT. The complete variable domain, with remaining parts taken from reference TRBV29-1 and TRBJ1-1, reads SAVISQKPSRDICQRGTSLTIQCQVDSQVTMMFWYRQQPGQSLTLIATANQGSEATYESGFVIDKFPISRPNLTFSTLTVSNMSPEDSSIYLCSVESSQLNTEAFFGQGTRLTVV.

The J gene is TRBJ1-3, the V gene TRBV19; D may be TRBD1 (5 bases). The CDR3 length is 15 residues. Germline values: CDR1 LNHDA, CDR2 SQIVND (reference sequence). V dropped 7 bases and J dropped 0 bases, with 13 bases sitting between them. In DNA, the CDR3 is TGTGCCAGTAAAGCGGACACCTCCTCTGGAAACACCATATATTTT. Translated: CASKADTSSGNTIYF.

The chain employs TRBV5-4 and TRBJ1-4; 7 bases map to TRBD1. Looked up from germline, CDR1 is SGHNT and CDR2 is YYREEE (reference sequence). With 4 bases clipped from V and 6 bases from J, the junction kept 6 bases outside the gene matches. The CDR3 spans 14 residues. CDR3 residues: CASSQGTVDEKLFF. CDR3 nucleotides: TGTGCCAGCAGCCAGGGGACAGTTGATGAAAAACTGTTTTTT.

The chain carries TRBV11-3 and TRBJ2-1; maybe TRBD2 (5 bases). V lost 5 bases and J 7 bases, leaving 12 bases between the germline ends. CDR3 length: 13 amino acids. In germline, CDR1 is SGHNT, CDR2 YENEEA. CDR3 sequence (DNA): TGTGCCAGCAGCCCCCTGGAGGAGAATGAGCAGTTCTTC. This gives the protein CASSPLEENEQFF.

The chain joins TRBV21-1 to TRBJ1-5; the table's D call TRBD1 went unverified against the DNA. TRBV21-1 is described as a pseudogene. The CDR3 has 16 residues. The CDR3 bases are TGTGCCAGCAGCAAAGCAAGGGGACAGAGCAATCAGCCCCAGCATTTT. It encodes CASSKARGQSNQPQHF.

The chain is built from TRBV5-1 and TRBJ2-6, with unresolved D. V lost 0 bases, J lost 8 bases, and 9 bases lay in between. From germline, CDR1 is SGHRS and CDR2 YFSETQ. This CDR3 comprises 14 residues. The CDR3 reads CASSLVPDPNVLTF. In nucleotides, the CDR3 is TGCGCCAGCAGCTTGGTACCGGATCCCAACGTCCTGACTTTC.

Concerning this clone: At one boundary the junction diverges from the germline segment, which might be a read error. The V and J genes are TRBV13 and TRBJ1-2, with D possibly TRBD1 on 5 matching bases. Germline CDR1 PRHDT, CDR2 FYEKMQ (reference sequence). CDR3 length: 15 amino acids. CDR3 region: CASSLGRGSNYGYTF. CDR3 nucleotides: TGTGCCAGCAGCCTAGGAAGGGGTTCGAACTATGGCTACACCTTC.